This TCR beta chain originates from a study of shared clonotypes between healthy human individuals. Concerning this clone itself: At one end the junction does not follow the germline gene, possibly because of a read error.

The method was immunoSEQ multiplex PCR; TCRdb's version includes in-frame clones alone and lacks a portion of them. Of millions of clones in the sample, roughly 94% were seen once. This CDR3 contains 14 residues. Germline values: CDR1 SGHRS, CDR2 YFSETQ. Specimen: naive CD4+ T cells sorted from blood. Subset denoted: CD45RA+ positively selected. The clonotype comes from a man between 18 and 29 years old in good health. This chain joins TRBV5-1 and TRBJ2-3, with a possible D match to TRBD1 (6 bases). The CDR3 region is CASRLQGSTDTQYF. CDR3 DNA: TGCGCCAGCCGCTTACAGGGAAGCACAGATACGCAGTATTTT. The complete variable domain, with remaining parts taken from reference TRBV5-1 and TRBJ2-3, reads KAGVTQTPRYLIKTRGQQVTLSCSPISGHRSVSWYQQTPGQGLQFLFEYFSETQRNKGNFPGRFSGRQFSNSRSEMNVSTLELGDSALYLCASRLQGSTDTQYFGPGTRLTVL.